This TCR beta chain appears in the sequencing data of a study of identical twins. The study, taken as a whole, reports: The models systematically underestimated how much out-of-frame TCR alpha was shared in monozygotic twins. Zero-insertion analyses could be partly confounded by invariant MAIT and iNKT cells. Rather than following the same donors, the conclusions depended on cross-sectional statistical analysis.

Template switching supplied a universal primer site; unique molecular identifiers were carried on the cDNA. TCRdb independently ran MiXCR on the 5' RACE reads; one entry per CDR3 protein. The sample gives 1.5 million to 2 million distinct CDR3 sequences, 32% of which show up once; around 0.25% is in the top ten. A word on this clonotype: What it binds is not known.

The CDR3 runs 14 residues. Germline trimming cut 6 bases from V and 0 bases from J; bases unmatched to any gene: 4. The V gene's germline CDR1 is ENHRY and CDR2 SYGVKD. The chain links TRBV10-3 to TRBJ1-1, with 7 bases matching TRBD1. Material for sequencing was cord blood. The clonotype was recovered from a newborn girl in good health. The chain's CDR3 is CAISEDRLNTEAFF. In DNA, the CDR3 is TGTGCCATCAGCGAGGACAGGTTGAACACTGAAGCTTTCTTT.